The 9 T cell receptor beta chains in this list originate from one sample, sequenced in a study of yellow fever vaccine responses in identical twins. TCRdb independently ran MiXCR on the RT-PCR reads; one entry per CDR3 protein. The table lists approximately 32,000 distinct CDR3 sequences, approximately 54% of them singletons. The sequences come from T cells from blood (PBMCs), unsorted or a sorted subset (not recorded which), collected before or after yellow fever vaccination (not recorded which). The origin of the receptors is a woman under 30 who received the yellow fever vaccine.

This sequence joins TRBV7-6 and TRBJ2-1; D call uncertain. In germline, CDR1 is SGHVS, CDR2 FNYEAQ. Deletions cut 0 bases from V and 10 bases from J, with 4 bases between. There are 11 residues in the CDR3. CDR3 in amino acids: CASSLAREQFF. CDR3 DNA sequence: TGTGCCAGCAGCTTAGCGAGGGAGCAGTTCTTC.

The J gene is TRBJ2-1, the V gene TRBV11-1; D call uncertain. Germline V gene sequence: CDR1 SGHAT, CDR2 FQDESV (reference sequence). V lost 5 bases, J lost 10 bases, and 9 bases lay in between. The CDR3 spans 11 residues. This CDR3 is CASSGIGEQFF. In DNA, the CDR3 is TGTGCCAGCAGCGGAATAGGGGAGCAGTTCTTC.

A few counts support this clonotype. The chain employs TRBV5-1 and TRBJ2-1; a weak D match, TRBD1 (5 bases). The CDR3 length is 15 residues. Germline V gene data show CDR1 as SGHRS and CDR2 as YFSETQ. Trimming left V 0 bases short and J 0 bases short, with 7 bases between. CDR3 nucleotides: TGCGCCAGCAGCTTGGGACAGTCCTCCTACAATGAGCAGTTCTTC. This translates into CASSLGQSSYNEQFF.

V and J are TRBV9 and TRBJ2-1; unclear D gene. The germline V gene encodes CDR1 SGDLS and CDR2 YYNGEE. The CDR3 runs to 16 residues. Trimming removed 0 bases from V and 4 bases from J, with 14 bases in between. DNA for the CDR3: TGTGCCAGCAGCGTAGGTCAAGAATCCCTGTACAATGAGCAGTTCTTC. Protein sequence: CASSVGQESLYNEQFF. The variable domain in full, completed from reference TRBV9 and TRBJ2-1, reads DSGVTQTPKHLITATGQRVTLRCSPRSGDLSVYWYQQSLDQGLQFLIQYYNGEERAKGNILERFSAQQFPDLHSELNLSSLELGDSALYFCASSVGQESLYNEQFFGPGTRLTVL.

DNA of the CDR3: TGTGCCAGCAGCCGTGGACGGAACTATGGCTACACCTTC. Its translation: CASSRGRNYGYTF. The V gene is TRBV25-1, the J gene TRBJ1-2, with D hard to call. Trimming cost V 6 bases and J 2 bases, with 10 bases left between them. Germline loops: CDR1 MGHDK, CDR2 SYGVNS. This CDR3 is 13 amino acids long.

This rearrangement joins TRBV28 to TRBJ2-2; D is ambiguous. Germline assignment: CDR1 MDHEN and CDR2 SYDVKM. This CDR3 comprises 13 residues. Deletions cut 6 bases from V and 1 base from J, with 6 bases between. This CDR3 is CASRKGNTGELFF. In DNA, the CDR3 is TGTGCCAGCAGAAAGGGGAACACCGGGGAGCTGTTTTTT.

The CDR3 spells CASRGTGGEQYF. As DNA, the CDR3 is TGTGCCAGCAGAGGGACAGGGGGCGAGCAGTACTTC. This rearrangement joins TRBV6-5 to TRBJ2-7; 11 bases are shared with TRBD1. The CDR3 runs to 12 residues. V was clipped by 6 bases and J by 6 bases; unmatched bases: 1. CDR1 is MNHEY and CDR2 is SVGAGI in the germline V gene.

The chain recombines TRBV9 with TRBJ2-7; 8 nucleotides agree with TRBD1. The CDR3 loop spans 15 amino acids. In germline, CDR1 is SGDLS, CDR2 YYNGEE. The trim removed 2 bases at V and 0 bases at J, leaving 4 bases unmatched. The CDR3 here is CASSVAGGFSYEQYF. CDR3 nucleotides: TGTGCCAGCAGCGTTGCAGGGGGCTTCTCCTACGAGCAGTACTTC.

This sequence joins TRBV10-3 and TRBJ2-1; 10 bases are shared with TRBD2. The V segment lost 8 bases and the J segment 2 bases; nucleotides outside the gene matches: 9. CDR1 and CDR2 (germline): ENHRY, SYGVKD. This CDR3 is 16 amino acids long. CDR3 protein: CAISLKAGGPYNEQFF. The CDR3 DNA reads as TGTGCCATCTCATTGAAAGCGGGGGGGCCCTACAATGAGCAGTTCTTC.